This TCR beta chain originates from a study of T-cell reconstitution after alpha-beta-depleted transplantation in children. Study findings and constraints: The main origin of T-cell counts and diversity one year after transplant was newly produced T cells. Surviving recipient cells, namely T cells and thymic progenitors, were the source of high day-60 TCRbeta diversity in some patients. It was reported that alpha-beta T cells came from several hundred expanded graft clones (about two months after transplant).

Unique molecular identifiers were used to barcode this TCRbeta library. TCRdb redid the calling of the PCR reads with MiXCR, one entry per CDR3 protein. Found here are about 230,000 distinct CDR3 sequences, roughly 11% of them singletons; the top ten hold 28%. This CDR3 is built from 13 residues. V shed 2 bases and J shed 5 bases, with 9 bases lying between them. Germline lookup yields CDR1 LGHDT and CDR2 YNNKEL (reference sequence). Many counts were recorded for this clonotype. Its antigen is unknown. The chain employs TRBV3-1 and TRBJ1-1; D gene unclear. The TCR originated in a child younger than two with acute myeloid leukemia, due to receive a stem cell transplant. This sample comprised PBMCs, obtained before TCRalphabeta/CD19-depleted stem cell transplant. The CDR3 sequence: CASSQPRGTEAFF. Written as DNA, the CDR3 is TGTGCCAGCAGCCAACCAAGAGGAACTGAAGCTTTCTTT.